This TCR beta chain was recovered during a study of T cell responses to AZD1222 COVID-19 vaccine (dated by TCRdb to the early 2020s). The study in broad terms: AZD1222 recipients whose second dose came at about 4 weeks and those whose second dose came at about 12 weeks were combined into one group, since spike-specific TCR depth and breadth did not differ between the two schedules. Trial participants were enrolled by age into 18-55, 56-69 and 70-plus year subgroups, with around 140, 26 and 57 TCR-sequenced participants respectively. A total of approximately 240 trial participants underwent TCR sequencing, of whom roughly 210 had received two doses of AZD1222 and about 25 had received two doses of the MenACWY control vaccine.

The investigation overall reported the following: After two AZD1222 doses, spike-specific TCR breadth and depth were significantly higher than at day 0 and than in MenACWY recipients. Conclusions about previously exposed vaccinees are limited because only six or seven AZD1222 recipients were SARS-CoV-2 seropositive at baseline. In the small 56-69-year group, the increase in depth fell short of significance, most likely because of low power. Because no day 14 peak-response samples were available, the repertoires could be characterized only after the peak T cell response. Vaccine-associated CD4 TCRs spanned the whole spike protein, with dominant responses in regions 160-218 and 743-854. Participants were mostly white British, with more females than males. The authors suggested clonal diversity may have been underestimated. Reportedly, close to half of the unique spike-specific TCRs recognized epitopes lying outside the regions that are mutated in the B.1.351 and B.1.1.7 variants.

The CDR3 has 15 amino acids, counting the end cysteine and phenylalanine. The retained sequence is limited to the CDR3, 45 bases, with the frame set at the first base. Relative to germline, V is missing 4 bases and J is missing 1 base, with 5 bases of the junction outside any gene match. The germline V gene yields MGHRA for CDR1 and YSYEKL for CDR2. Taken with the paper, the label for time point translates to: baseline before first vaccination. Samples from vaccinated people were obtained from the UK trials COV001 and COV002, which included a single-blind randomized controlled phase 2/3 trial of AZD1222 (ChAdOx1 nCoV-19) in healthy adults. Trial participant PBMC samples were collected at day 0 and day 28 after the second dose for TCRbeta chain sequencing. The CDR3 regions of human TCRbeta chains were subjected to immunosequencing. Under the source paper's analysis protocol: Repertoire TCRs were matched against a reference library of SARS-CoV-2-specific TCRs generated with the MIRA antigen-specificity platform. Breadth was defined as the fraction of unique TCRs that were SARS-CoV-2-associated, and depth was defined as the fraction of total T cells that were SARS-CoV-2-associated. Using the MIRA data, each spike-specific TCR was mapped to the spike region that the TCR reacts to and placed in a CD4 or CD8 class. Log10-transformed breadth and depth values were compared by one-way ANOVA with Sidak's multiple comparisons tests. TCRdb took over this immuneACCESS table, retaining in-frame rearrangements with V and J assigned. Such tables are incomplete; in checked studies, under half of the missing clones stem from an unresolved V gene, and the remainder is unexplained. Clone size and the V and J calls come from that table; the DNA yielded D and trimming. The sample table contains about 170,000 clones; only one count was recorded for around 90% of them. Together, the top ten hold roughly 2.5% of the sample.

A remark on this clone: Its antigen has not been determined. The sample holds no much larger clone one base away, and base qualities are not on file.

The sequence was obtained from an adult in good health. The rearrangement combines TRBV4-1 with TRBJ2-5; a stretch of 8 junction bases matches TRBD2. The sequencing here drew on peripheral blood, taken on day 0 of AZD1222 vaccination. The CDR3 is CASSPTGGPQETQYF. The DNA sequence is as follows: TGCGCCAGCAGCCCCACGGGGGGGCCCCAAGAGACCCAGTACTTC.